This T cell receptor beta chain was identified during a study of OX40 agonist ivuxolimab in advanced cancers. Regarding the research as a whole: Ivuxolimab, which targeted the costimulatory receptor OX40 (CD134), was an agonistic, fully human IgG2 monoclonal antibody. Intravenous ivuxolimab was administered to patients every 2 weeks at six dose levels: 0.01, 0.1, 0.3, 1.5, 3 and 10 mg/kg. Of the roughly 52 dose-escalation patients, hepatocellular carcinoma was present in about 20, melanoma in around 15, renal cell carcinoma in 9 and head and neck cancer in 9. A male proportion of 82.7% and a mean age of around 60 years, ranging from about 20 to 79, were recorded for the dose-escalation cohort. Prior anti-PD-1, anti-PD-L1 or anti-CTLA-4 therapy was permitted, and approximately 39% of dose-escalation patients had received checkpoint inhibitors. Partial responses occurred in three dose-escalation patients, of whom one had hepatocellular carcinoma and two had cutaneous melanoma. The purpose of peripheral TCRbeta sequencing was to test whether ivuxolimab changed TCR sequence diversity and led to clonal T-cell expansion. The monotherapy dose-escalation portion (N of about 57 patients) of the phase I ivuxolimab trial is reported in the paper.

The germline V gene provides CDR1 MDHEN and CDR2 SYDVKM. The CDR3 runs 12 residues from the cysteine to the phenylalanine. Of all the DNA, just the CDR3 is kept, 36 bases in frame from base 1. V was cut back by 5 bases and J by 8 bases, leaving a gap of 7 bases between them. Concerning this clone itself: The specificity of this receptor is unknown. No base-level quality is on record; no much larger clone is a single base apart.

The paper as a whole reports these results and caveats: After ivuxolimab, expanded clones were on average more numerous among CD8+ T cells than among CD4+ T cells. In the 0.1-3.0 mg/kg groups, partial responders were among the patients with the lowest normalized peripheral clonal expansion, particularly in CD8+ T cells. Low levels of normalized T-cell clonal expansion were also seen in some patients who did not respond. The antigen specificity of the peripheral T cells that underwent clonal expansion was not determined. At doses of 0.1 to 3.0 mg/kg, clonal expansion of both CD4+ and CD8+ blood T cells was observed from baseline to week 6.

Patients with a history of autoimmune disease or receiving systemic immunosuppression were excluded from the trial. Peripheral blood for TCR sequencing was collected from all dose cohorts at baseline, on cycle 4 day 1, and on cycle 7 day 1. Samples came from an open-label, multicenter, first-in-human phase I dose-escalation trial of ivuxolimab. Adults with locally advanced or metastatic head and neck squamous cell, hepatocellular, melanoma or renal cell carcinoma were enrolled in the trial. Before TCR sequencing, CD4+ T cells and CD8+ T cells from peripheral blood were sorted into separate populations. For sequencing of the TCRbeta CDR3 region, genomic DNA was extracted from the sorted cells. The immunoSEQ Assay was used for sequencing of TCRbeta CDR3 regions. TCRdb took this table from immuneACCESS and kept in-frame rearrangements with V and J called. Such tables lack part of the clones; where checked against another copy, unresolved V genes explain under half of the gap, and the rest is unexplained. The sample profile shows 50,000 to 70,000 clones; approximately 82% of them were found once. The ten top clones hold about 3% of the sample.

Sequences were derived from CD4+ or CD8+ T cells sorted from blood, sampled in a trial of the OX40 agonist ivuxolimab. The chain employs TRBV28 and TRBJ1-6, with the D gene too uncertain to name. This receptor was taken from an adult with an advanced solid tumor such as melanoma, head and neck, liver or kidney cancer. The sequenced DNA is TGTGCCAGCAGTAGGAATGATTCACCCCTCCACTTT. The resulting protein is CASSRNDSPLHF. Joined to the reference TRBV28 and TRBJ1-6 proteins, this CDR3 gives the full variable domain: DVKVTQSSRYLVKRTGEKVFLECVQDMDHENMFWYRQDPGLGLRLIYFSYDVKMKEKGDIPEGYSVSREKKERFSLILESASTNQTSMYLCASSRNDSPLHFGNGTRLTVT.